This T cell receptor (beta chain) was sequenced in a study of shared clonotypes between healthy human individuals. Points on this clone: A far more abundant clone sits one base away, making this likely a read error.

The germline V gene encodes CDR1 SGDLS and CDR2 YYNGEE. This CDR3 region has 15 residues. Data came from immunoSEQ multiplex PCR; TCRdb stores just in-frame clones and leaves some out. This table holds about half a million clones, around 80% found once. Specimen: PBMCs. The rearrangement links TRBV9 to TRBJ2-7; TRBD2 matches 8 bases. This clonotype was sampled from a woman aged 35 to 49 in good health. Some clones in this sample may be carry-over from other donors' samples. Here the CDR3 reads CASSFGLAEPYERYF. The CDR3, as DNA: TGTGCCAGCAGCTTCGGACTAGCCGAGCCCTACGAGCGGTACTTC.